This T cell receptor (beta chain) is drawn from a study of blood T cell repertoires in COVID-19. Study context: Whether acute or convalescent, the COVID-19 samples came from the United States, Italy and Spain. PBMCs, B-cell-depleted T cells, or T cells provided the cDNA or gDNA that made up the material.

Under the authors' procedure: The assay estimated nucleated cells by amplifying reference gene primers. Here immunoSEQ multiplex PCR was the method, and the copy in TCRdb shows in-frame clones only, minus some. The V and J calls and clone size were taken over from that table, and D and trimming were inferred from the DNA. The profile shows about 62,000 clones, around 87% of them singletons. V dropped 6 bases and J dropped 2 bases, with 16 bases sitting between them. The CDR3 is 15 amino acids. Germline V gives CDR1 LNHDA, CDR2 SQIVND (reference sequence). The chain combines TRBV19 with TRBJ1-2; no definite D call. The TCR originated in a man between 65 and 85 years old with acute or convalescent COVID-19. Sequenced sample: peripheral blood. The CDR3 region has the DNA TGTGCCAGTAGAGGAGCGTCGGCGCTGAACTATGGCTACACCTTC. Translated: CASRGASALNYGYTF.